Detailed here is one TCR beta chain. The entry originates in a study of cytomegalovirus exposure and HLA in healthy donors. The PCR contained 60 Vbeta and 13 Jbeta primers. Clones were sequenced by immunoSEQ multiplex PCR, and TCRdb holds only the in-frame ones, with some missing. The sample holds around 64,000 clones; just under 75% are singletons and the top ten take 6.8%. This CDR3 comprises 13 residues. Per germline, CDR1 SGHDT and CDR2 YYEEEE. Trimming at V came to 9 bases and at J to 1 base, leaving 5 bases not matched to a gene. This sequence originates from a man in his thirties or forties in good health and CMV-seropositive. The chain couples TRBV5-6 to TRBJ1-1; the match to TRBD1 covers 8 bases. Sequencing was performed on PBMCs. The chain's CDR3 is CATTDRANTEAFF. The DNA of the CDR3 is TGTGCCACTACGGACAGGGCGAACACTGAAGCTTTCTTT.